This is a list of T cell receptor beta chains from one sample in a study of technical replicates of blood from a few donors. Data came from immunoSEQ multiplex PCR; TCRdb stores just in-frame clones and leaves some out. The table shows about 75,000 clones, with nearly 98% occurring only once. Sequences were obtained from T cells isolated from PBMCs. The receptors originated from a human donor in good health. The CDR3 runs from the conserved cysteine through the conserved F or W. A D gene is named only where the DNA matches it firmly. Not every row has a clone size; where given, it reads once, few, many or a size class.

D gene: TRBD2
clone size: .
V gene: TRBV27
J gene: TRBJ2-5
CDR3 DNA: TGTGCCAGCAGTAGGTCTAGCGGGGGAGGAGGAGAGACCCAGTACTTC
CDR3 protein: CASSRSSGGGGETQYF

D gene: .
clone size: once
V gene: TRBV19
J gene: TRBJ1-5
CDR3 DNA: TGTGCCAGTAGTATGACCGGGAATCAGCCCCAGCATTTT
CDR3 protein: CASSMTGNQPQHF

D gene: .
clone size: .
V gene: TRBV6-5
J gene: TRBJ1-4
CDR3 DNA: TGTGCCAGCAGCTCCAGGCGGGGACGGGAAAAACTGTTTTTT
CDR3 protein: CASSSRRGREKLFF

D gene: .
clone size: .
V gene: TRBV2
J gene: TRBJ1-5
CDR3 DNA: TGTGCCAGCAGTGCCCGGGACACCAGCAATCAGCCCCAGCATTTT
CDR3 protein: CASSARDTSNQPQHF

D gene: TRBD2
clone size: .
V gene: TRBV11-2
J gene: TRBJ2-1
CDR3 DNA: TGTGCCAGCAGCTCCCTAGCGGGAGCCCCCAATGAGCAGTTCTTC
CDR3 protein: CASSSLAGAPNEQFF

D gene: .
clone size: once
V gene: TRBV28
J gene: TRBJ2-2
CDR3 DNA: TGTGCCAGCAGTTTATTGCGTCCTAACACCGGGGAGCTGTTTTTT
CDR3 protein: CASSLLRPNTGELFF

D gene: .
clone size: .
V gene: TRBV7-9
J gene: TRBJ2-7
CDR3 DNA: TGTGCCAGCAGCTTATTGGGCCCCTACGAGCAGTACTTC
CDR3 protein: CASSLLGPYEQYF

D gene: TRBD1
clone size: .
V gene: TRBV10-1
J gene: TRBJ1-1
CDR3 DNA: TGCGCCAGCAATCGGGACAGGAACACTGAAGCTTTCTTT
CDR3 protein: CASNRDRNTEAFF

D gene: .
clone size: .
V gene: TRBV6-1
J gene: TRBJ1-2
CDR3 DNA: TGTGCCAGCAGTGAAAGGATGGCTGGGAAGGGGAGCTACACCTTC
CDR3 protein: CASSERMAGKGSYTF

D gene: .
clone size: .
V gene: TRBV28
J gene: TRBJ2-2
CDR3 DNA: TGTGCCACTCAAGCACCTTCGCCAAACGGGGAGCTGTTTTTT
CDR3 protein: CATQAPSPNGELFF

D gene: .
clone size: .
V gene: TRBV6-5
J gene: TRBJ2-3
CDR3 DNA: TGTGCCAGCAGTTCCCAGACTGGGAGCACAGATACGCAGTATTTT
CDR3 protein: CASSSQTGSTDTQYF

D gene: .
clone size: .
V gene: TRBV30
J gene: TRBJ2-7
CDR3 DNA: TGTGCCTGGAGGGAGATCTCCTACGAGCAGTACTTC
CDR3 protein: CAWREISYEQYF

D gene: .
clone size: once
V gene: TRBV5-8
J gene: TRBJ1-1
CDR3 DNA: TGTGCCAGCAGCTTGGCAGGGAACTTGAACACTGAAGCTTTCTTT
CDR3 protein: CASSLAGNLNTEAFF

D gene: .
clone size: once
V gene: TRBV5-1
J gene: TRBJ1-1
CDR3 DNA: TGCGCCAGCAGACAAACAGGGAGAGGGACTGAAGCTTTCTTT
CDR3 protein: CASRQTGRGTEAFF

D gene: .
clone size: once
V gene: TRBV28
J gene: TRBJ2-2
CDR3 DNA: TGTGCCAGCAGGGCCACCCCGACAGTAACCGGGGAGCTGTTTTTT
CDR3 protein: CASRATPTVTGELFF

D gene: .
clone size: .
V gene: TRBV6-6
J gene: TRBJ1-3
CDR3 DNA: TGTGCCAGCAGTCAACCAGGGGCGGGAAACACCATATATTTT
CDR3 protein: CASSQPGAGNTIYF

D gene: TRBD1
clone size: .
V gene: TRBV28
J gene: TRBJ1-1
CDR3 DNA: TGTGCCAGCAGTACCTCCCAGGGGGCGGCTTTCTTT
CDR3 protein: CASSTSQGAAFF

D gene: .
clone size: .
V gene: TRBV7-9
J gene: TRBJ1-2
CDR3 DNA: TGTGCCAGCAGCCTTGATATTTCTTCGGAGAGCTACACCTTC
CDR3 protein: CASSLDISSESYTF

D gene: TRBD1
clone size: once
V gene: TRBV2
J gene: TRBJ2-1
CDR3 DNA: TGTGCCAGCATCTCCGGGACAGGGGGTTACAATGAGCAGTTCTTC
CDR3 protein: CASISGTGGYNEQFF

D gene: .
clone size: .
V gene: TRBV4-1
J gene: TRBJ2-2
CDR3 DNA: TGCGCCAGCAGCCAAGCTTTCACCGGGGAGCTGTTTTTT
CDR3 protein: CASSQAFTGELFF

D gene: TRBD1
clone size: .
V gene: TRBV9
J gene: TRBJ2-1
CDR3 DNA: TGTGCCAGCAGCGATTACGGGACAGGGAGTTACAATGAGCAGTTCTTC
CDR3 protein: CASSDYGTGSYNEQFF

D gene: TRBD1
clone size: .
V gene: TRBV7-9
J gene: TRBJ2-5
CDR3 DNA: TGTGCCAGCAGCTCAGCTCACAGGGGGTGGGAGACCCAGTACTTC
CDR3 protein: CASSSAHRGWETQYF

D gene: .
clone size: .
V gene: TRBV14
J gene: TRBJ2-7
CDR3 DNA: TGTGCCAGCAGCCAAGAGGTAGGGGTAACCTACGAGCAGTACTTC
CDR3 protein: CASSQEVGVTYEQYF

D gene: .
clone size: .
V gene: TRBV9
J gene: TRBJ2-5
CDR3 DNA: TGTGCCAGCAGCGTCCTTATAAAAGAGACCCAGTACTTC
CDR3 protein: CASSVLIKETQYF

D gene: TRBD2
clone size: few
V gene: TRBV7-9
J gene: TRBJ2-1
CDR3 DNA: TGTGCCAGCAGCTTACATAGCGGGTCGGTGAATGAGCAGTTCTTC
CDR3 protein: CASSLHSGSVNEQFF

D gene: .
clone size: .
V gene: TRBV5-1
J gene: TRBJ2-5
CDR3 DNA: TGCGCCAGCCGTAAGCGGGAAGAGACCCAGTACTTC
CDR3 protein: CASRKREETQYF